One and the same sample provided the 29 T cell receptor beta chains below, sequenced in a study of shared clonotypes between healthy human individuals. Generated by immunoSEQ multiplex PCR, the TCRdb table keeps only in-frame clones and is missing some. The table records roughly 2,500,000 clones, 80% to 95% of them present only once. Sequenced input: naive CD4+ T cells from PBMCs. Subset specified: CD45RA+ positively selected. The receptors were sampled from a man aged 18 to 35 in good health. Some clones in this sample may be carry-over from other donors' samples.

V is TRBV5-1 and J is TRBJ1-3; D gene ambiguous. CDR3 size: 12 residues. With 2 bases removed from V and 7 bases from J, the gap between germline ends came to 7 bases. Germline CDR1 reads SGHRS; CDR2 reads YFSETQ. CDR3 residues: CASSLPDNTIYF. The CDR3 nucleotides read TGCGCCAGCAGCTTACCAGATAACACCATATATTTT.

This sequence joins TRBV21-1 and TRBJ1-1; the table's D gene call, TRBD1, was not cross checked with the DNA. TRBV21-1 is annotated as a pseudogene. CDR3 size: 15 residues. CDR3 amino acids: CASSKAGRVNTEAFF. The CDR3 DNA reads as TGTGCCAGCAGCAAAGCGGGCAGGGTGAACACTGAAGCTTTCTTT.

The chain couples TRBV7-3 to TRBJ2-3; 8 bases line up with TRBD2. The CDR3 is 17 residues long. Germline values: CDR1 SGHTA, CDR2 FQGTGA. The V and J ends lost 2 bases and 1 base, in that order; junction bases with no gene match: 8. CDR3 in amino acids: CASSLGVLAGGTDTQYF. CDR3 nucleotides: TGTGCCAGCAGCTTAGGTGTGCTAGCGGGTGGCACAGATACGCAGTATTTT.

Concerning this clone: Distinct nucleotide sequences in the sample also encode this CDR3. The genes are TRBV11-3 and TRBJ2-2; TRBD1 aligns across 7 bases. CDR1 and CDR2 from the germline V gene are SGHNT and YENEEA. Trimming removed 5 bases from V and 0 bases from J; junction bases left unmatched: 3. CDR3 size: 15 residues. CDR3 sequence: CASSPGQANTGELFF. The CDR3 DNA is TGTGCCAGCAGCCCCGGACAGGCGAACACCGGGGAGCTGTTTTTT.

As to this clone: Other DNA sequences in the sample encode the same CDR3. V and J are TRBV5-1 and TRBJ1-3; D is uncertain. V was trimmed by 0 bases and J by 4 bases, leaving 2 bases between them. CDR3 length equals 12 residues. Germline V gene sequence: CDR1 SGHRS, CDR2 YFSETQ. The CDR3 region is CASSLVGNTIYF. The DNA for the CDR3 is TGCGCCAGCAGCTTGGTAGGAAACACCATATATTTT.

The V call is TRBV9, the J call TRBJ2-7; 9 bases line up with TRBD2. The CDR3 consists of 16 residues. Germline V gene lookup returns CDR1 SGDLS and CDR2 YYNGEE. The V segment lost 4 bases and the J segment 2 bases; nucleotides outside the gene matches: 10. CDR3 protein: CASSLGGLAGTYEQYF. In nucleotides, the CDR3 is TGTGCCAGCAGCCTCGGAGGTCTAGCGGGGACCTACGAGCAGTACTTC.

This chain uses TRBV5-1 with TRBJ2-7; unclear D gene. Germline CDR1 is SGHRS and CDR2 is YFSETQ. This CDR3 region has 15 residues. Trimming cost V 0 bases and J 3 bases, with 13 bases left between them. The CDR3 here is CASSLEGGPGYEQYF. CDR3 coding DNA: TGCGCCAGCAGCTTGGAAGGCGGCCCAGGCTACGAGCAGTACTTC.

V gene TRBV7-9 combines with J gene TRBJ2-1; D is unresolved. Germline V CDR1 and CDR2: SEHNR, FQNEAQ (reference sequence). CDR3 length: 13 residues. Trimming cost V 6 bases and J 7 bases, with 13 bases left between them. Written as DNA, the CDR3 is TGTGCCAGCAGATCCCCGCCTGGTAATGAGCAGTTCTTC. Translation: CASRSPPGNEQFF.

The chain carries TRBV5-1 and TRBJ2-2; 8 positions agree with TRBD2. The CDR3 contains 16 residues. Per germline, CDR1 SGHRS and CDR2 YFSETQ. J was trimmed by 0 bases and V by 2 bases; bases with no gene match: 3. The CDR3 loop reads CASSFAAGANTGELFF. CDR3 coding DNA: TGCGCCAGCAGCTTTGCAGCGGGGGCGAACACCGGGGAGCTGTTTTTT.

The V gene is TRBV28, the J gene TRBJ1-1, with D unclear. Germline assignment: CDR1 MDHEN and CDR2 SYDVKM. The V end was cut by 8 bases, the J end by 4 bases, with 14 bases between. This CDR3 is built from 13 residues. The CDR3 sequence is CASLSPGVTEAFF. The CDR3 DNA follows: TGTGCCAGCCTCTCTCCTGGGGTCACTGAAGCTTTCTTT.

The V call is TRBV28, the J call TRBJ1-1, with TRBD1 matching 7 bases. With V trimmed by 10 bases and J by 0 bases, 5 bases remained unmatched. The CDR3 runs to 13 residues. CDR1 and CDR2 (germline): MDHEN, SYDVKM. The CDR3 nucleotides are TGTGCCAATACGGACAGGTTGAACACTGAAGCTTTCTTT. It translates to CANTDRLNTEAFF.

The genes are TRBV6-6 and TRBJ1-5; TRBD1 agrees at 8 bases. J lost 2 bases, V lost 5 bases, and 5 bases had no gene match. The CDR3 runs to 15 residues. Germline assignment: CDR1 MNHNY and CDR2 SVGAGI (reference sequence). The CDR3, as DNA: TGTGCCAGCAGTGACAGGGGTTGGGGCAATCAGCCCCAGCATTTT. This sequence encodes CASSDRGWGNQPQHF.

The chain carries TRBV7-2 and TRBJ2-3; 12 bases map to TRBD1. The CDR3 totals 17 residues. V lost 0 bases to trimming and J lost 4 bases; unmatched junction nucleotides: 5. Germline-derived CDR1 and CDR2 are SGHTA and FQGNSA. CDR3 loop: CASSLAGTGGFPDTQYF. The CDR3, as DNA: TGTGCCAGCAGCTTAGCTGGGACAGGGGGCTTCCCAGATACGCAGTATTTT.

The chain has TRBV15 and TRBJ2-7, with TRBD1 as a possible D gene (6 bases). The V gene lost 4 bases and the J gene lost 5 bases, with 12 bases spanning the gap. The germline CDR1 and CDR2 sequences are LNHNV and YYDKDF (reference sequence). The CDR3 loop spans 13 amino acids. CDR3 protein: CATSILQGHEQYF. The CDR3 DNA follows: TGTGCCACCAGCATTTTACAGGGTCACGAGCAGTACTTC.

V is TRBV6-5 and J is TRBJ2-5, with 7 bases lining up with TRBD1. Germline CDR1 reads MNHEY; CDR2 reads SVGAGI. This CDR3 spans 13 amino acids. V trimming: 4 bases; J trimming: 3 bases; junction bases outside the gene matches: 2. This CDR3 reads CASSSTGEETQYF. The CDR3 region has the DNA TGTGCCAGCAGTTCCACAGGGGAAGAGACCCAGTACTTC.

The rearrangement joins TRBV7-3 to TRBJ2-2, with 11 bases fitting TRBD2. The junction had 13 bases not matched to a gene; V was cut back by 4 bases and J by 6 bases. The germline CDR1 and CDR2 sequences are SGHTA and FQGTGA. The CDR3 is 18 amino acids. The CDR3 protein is CASSSRPTSGNSAGELFF. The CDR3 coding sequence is TGTGCCAGCAGCTCAAGGCCGACTAGCGGGAATTCTGCCGGGGAGCTGTTTTTT.

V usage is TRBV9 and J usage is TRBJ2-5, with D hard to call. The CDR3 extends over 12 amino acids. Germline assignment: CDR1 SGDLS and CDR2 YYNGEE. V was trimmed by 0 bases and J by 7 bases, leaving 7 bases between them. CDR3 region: CASSVGSSTQYF. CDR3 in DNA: TGTGCCAGCAGCGTAGGTTCGTCGACCCAGTACTTC.

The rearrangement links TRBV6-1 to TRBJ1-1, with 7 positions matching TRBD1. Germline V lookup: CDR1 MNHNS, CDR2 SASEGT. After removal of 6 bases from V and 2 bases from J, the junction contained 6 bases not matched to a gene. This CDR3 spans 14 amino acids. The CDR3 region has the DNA TGTGCCAGCAGACGCACAGGGGTCAACACTGAAGCTTTCTTT. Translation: CASRRTGVNTEAFF.

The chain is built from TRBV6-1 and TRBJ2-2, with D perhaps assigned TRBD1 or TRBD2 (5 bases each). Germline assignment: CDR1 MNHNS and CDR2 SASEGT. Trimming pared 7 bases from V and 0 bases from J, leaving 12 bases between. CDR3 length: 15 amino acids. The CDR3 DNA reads TGTGCCAGCACCCATGGGGGAGCGAACACCGGGGAGCTGTTTTTT. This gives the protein CASTHGGANTGELFF.

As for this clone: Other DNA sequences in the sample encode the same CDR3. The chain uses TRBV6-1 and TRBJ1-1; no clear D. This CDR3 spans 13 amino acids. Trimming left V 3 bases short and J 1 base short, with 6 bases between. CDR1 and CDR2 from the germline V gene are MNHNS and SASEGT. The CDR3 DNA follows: TGTGCCAGCAGTGAGACCGGGAACACTGAAGCTTTCTTT. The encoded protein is CASSETGNTEAFF.

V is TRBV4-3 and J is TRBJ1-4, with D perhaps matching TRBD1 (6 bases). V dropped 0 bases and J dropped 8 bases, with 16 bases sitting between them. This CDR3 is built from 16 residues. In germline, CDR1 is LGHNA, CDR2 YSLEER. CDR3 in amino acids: CASSQELQGRWEKLFF. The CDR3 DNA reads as TGCGCCAGCAGCCAAGAACTCCAGGGGAGGTGGGAAAAACTGTTTTTT.

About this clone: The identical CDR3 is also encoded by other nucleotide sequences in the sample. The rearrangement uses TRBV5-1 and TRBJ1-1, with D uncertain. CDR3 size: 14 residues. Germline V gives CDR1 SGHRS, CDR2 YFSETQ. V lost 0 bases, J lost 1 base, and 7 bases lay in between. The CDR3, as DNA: TGCGCCAGCAGCTTGGAAGGGTGGAACACTGAAGCTTTCTTT. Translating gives CASSLEGWNTEAFF.

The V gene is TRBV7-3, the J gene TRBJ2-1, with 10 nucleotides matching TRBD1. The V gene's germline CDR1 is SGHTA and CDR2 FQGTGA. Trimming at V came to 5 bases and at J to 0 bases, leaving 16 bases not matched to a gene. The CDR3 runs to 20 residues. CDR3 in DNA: TGTGCCAGCAGCCAATTCACGAGACAGGGGGCGCGGGCCTCCTACAATGAGCAGTTCTTC. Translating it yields CASSQFTRQGARASYNEQFF.

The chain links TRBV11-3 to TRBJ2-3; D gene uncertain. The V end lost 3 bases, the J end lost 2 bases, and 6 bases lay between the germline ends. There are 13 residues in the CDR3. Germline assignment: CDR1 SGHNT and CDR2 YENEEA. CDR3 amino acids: CASSFEVTDTQYF. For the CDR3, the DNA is TGTGCCAGCAGCTTTGAAGTCACAGATACGCAGTATTTT. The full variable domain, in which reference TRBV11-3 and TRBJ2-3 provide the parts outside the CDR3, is EAGVVQSPRYKIIEKKQPVAFWCNPISGHNTLYWYLQNLGQGPELLIRYENEEAVDDSQLPKDRFSAERLKGVDSTLKIQPAELGDSAVYLCASSFEVTDTQYFGPGTRLTVL.

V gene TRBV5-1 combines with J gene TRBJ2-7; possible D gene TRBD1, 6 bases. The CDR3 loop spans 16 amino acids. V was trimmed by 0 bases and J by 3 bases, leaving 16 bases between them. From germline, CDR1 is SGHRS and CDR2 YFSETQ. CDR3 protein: CASSLGTEYMFYEQYF. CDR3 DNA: TGCGCCAGCAGCTTGGGGACAGAATACATGTTCTACGAGCAGTACTTC.

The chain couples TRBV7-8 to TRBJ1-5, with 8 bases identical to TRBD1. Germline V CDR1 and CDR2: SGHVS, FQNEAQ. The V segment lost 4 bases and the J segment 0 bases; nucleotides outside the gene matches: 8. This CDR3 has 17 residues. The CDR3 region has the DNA TGTGCCAGCAGCTCCGGGACAGGAGAATATAGCAATCAGCCCCAGCATTTT. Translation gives CASSSGTGEYSNQPQHF.

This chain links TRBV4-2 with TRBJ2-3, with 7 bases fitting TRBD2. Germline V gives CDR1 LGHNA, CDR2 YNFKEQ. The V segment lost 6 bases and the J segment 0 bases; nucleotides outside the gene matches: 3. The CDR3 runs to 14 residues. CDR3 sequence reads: CASREGGSTDTQYF. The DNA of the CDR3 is TGTGCCAGCAGGGAGGGAGGGAGCACAGATACGCAGTATTTT.

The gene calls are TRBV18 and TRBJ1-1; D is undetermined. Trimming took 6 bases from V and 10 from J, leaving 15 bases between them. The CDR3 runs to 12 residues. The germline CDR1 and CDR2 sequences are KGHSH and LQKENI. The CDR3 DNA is TGTGCCAGCTCTAGCGCAGGCGGTTTAGCTTTCTTT. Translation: CASSSAGGLAFF.

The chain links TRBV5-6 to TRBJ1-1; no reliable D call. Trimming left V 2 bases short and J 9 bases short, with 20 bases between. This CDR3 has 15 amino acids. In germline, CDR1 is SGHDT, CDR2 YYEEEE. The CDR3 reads CASSLGQTRLFKAFF. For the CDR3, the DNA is TGTGCCAGCAGCTTAGGGCAGACACGACTTTTCAAAGCTTTCTTT.